Listed below are T cell receptor beta chains from one sample, sequenced in a study of beta chain features in type 1 diabetes. Sequenced by immunoSEQ multiplex PCR; TCRdb stores in-frame clones only, minus some. This sample has more than 300,000 clones; approximately 12% occur once, and the top ten carry 0.0095% to 0.011%. The sample comprised naive CD4+ T cells from blood. These receptors were collected from a woman aged 18-29 years with type 1 diabetes. Both conserved end residues are part of each CDR3. The D gene is left open where the match is weak. Rows give clone size only sometimes, using once, few, many, or a class for an expanded clone.

V	size	D	J	DNA	CDR3
TRBV9	few	TRBD2	TRBJ2-3	TGTGCCAGCAGCGTTCGGTCGGGCGGGAGTGGCACAGATACGCAGTATTTT	CASSVRSGGSGTDTQYF
TRBV18	few	.	TRBJ2-7	TGTGCCAGCTCACCACGCCAGGGCCACGAGCAGTACTTC	CASSPRQGHEQYF
TRBV18	few	.	TRBJ2-7	TGTGCCAGCTCGCCACGGGACACCCCTGACTTGGAGCAGTACTTC	CASSPRDTPDLEQYF
TRBV30	few	TRBD2	TRBJ2-7	TGTGCCTGGAGCGACGGGAGGGCTCTCTACGAGCAGTACTTC	CAWSDGRALYEQYF
TRBV7-2	.	TRBD1	TRBJ1-6	TGTGCCAGCAGGAGGGGACAGGCTCGCTCACCCCTCCACTTT	CASRRGQARSPLHF
TRBV5-1	few	TRBD1	TRBJ1-4	TGCGCCAGCAGCTCACAGACAGGGGAGGCCGAAAAACTGTTTTTT	CASSSQTGEAEKLFF
TRBV13	few	TRBD2	TRBJ2-1	TGTGCCAGCAGCTTTTTGCTAGCGGGGGGCCACAATGAGCAGTTCTTC	CASSFLLAGGHNEQFF
TRBV7-9	.	TRBD1	TRBJ2-1	TGTGCCAGCAGCTTACGGGACAGGGGGCTTTCAGAGTTCTTC	CASSLRDRGLSEFF
TRBV14	few	.	TRBJ2-3	TGTGCCAGCAGCCAAGATTTGGCTACGCAGTATTTT	CASSQDLATQYF
TRBV18	few	.	TRBJ2-7	TGTGCCAGCTCAATTTCTACCAGCGGCTACGAGCAGTACTTC	CASSISTSGYEQYF
TRBV4-1	few	TRBD1	TRBJ2-5	TGCGCCAGCAGCGCAGGGCCCCGGACAGGGGGGAAGACCCAGTACTTC	CASSAGPRTGGKTQYF
TRBV28	few	.	TRBJ1-1	TGTGCCTCAGTTGGGGACTCGGGAGCTTTCTTT	CASVGDSGAFF
TRBV11-2	few	TRBD2	TRBJ2-7	TGTGCCAGCAGTTCGACTAGCGGGGGGCACTACGAGCAGTACTTC	CASSSTSGGHYEQYF
TRBV30	few	.	TRBJ1-1	TGTGCCTGGAGTCGGAATGGGAGGGAAGCTTTCTTT	CAWSRNGREAFF
TRBV11-2	few	.	TRBJ2-1	TGTGCCAGCAGCCGCGCTAATGAGCAGTTCTTC	CASSRANEQFF